Below are 21 T cell receptor beta chains sequenced from a single sample in a study of spatial heterogeneity in lung cancer. TCRdb reprocessed the 5' RACE reads via MiXCR and lists one record per CDR3 protein. The sample yields around 10,000 distinct CDR3 sequences, roughly 4% seen once. The time point was: blood taken at disease recurrence. Whole RNA obtained from tumor, nontumor lung or frozen PBMC underwent sequencing without sorting. Specimen: PBMCs, collected at recurrence. The receptors stem from a female donor with early-stage non-small cell lung cancer.

This clonotype was observed many times. This beta chain appears as a stray read in a library generated for alpha chains; its size is not informative. The chain combines TRBV6-2 or TRBV6-3 with TRBJ2-5; D is ambiguous. CDR1 is MNHEY and CDR2 is SVGEGT in the germline V gene. This CDR3 comprises 12 residues. Trimming pared 7 bases from V and 0 bases from J, leaving 6 bases between. The CDR3 bases are TGTGCCAGCAAGGTTTACCAAGAGACCCAGTACTTC. It codes for CASKVYQETQYF.

This clonotype was counted many times. Since it is a stray read in a library aimed at alpha chains, this beta chain has a size that is not meaningful. The genes are TRBV29-1 and TRBJ2-7; D not resolved. Germline V gene data show CDR1 as SQVTM and CDR2 as ANQGSEA. Trimming pared 4 bases from V and 6 bases from J, leaving 13 bases between. This CDR3 contains 12 residues. The CDR3 DNA is TGCAGCGTTGTCAGGCCCCCTTCCGAGCAGTACTTC. Its protein product is CSVVRPPSEQYF.

For this clonotype: This beta chain slipped into a library made for alpha chains as a stray read, so its size is not meaningful. The chain uses TRBV12-3 or TRBV12-4 and TRBJ2-7; 10 bases line up with TRBD1. Germline trimming cut 1 base from V and 4 bases from J; bases unmatched to any gene: 7. The CDR3 consists of 16 residues. The CDR3 is CASSLVRGQGFYEQYF. DNA of the CDR3: TGTGCCAGCAGTTTAGTCCGGGGACAGGGGTTTTACGAGCAGTACTTC.

This clonotype was recorded many times. This beta chain is off target for a library built for alpha chains, so its abundance means little. The chain joins TRBV6-1 to TRBJ2-7; D is unresolved. CDR1 and CDR2 from the germline V gene are MNHNS and SASEGT. Trimming pared 1 base from V and 1 base from J, leaving 8 bases between. The CDR3 totals 14 residues. The CDR3 is CASSEEPRSYEQYF. CDR3 sequence (DNA): TGTGCCAGCAGTGAAGAACCGAGGTCCTACGAGCAGTACTTC.

This clonotype was recorded at least ten times. Since the library was made to target alpha chains, this beta chain is a stray read and its abundance is not meaningful. V gene TRBV7-3 combines with J gene TRBJ2-2, with D possibly being TRBD1 or TRBD2 (5 bases each). The CDR3 sequence is 13 residues long. Germline lookup yields CDR1 SGHTA and CDR2 FQGTGA. V shed 8 bases and J shed 5 bases, with 12 bases lying between them. The CDR3 is CASRGAGTGELFF. CDR3 nucleotides: TGTGCCAGCCGAGGGGCGGGTACCGGGGAGCTGTTTTTT.

This clonotype ranks as medium-sized. This beta chain was picked up by a library intended for alpha chains and is off target, so its count carries little meaning. CDR3 amino acids: CASRHGHPRSHSYEQYF. The DNA of the CDR3 is TGCGCCAGCAGGCACGGTCATCCGCGATCCCACTCCTACGAGCAGTACTTC. The chain has TRBV5-1 and TRBJ2-7; D gene unclear. This CDR3 has 17 residues. Germline values: CDR1 SGHRS, CDR2 YFSETQ. The V gene lost 5 bases and the J gene lost 0 bases, with 21 bases spanning the gap.

This clonotype was observed at least ten times. This beta chain slipped into a library made for alpha chains as a stray read, so its size is not meaningful. V usage is TRBV7-9 and J usage is TRBJ2-7; TRBD2 aligns across 10 bases. The CDR3 length is 17 residues. Germline V gene data show CDR1 as SEHNR and CDR2 as FQNEAQ (reference sequence). Germline trimming cut 4 bases from V and 2 bases from J; bases unmatched to any gene: 11. CDR3 nucleotide sequence: TGTGCCAGCAGCTCCCGCCCCCTAGCGGGGGCCCCCTACGAGCAGTACTTC. It specifies CASSSRPLAGAPYEQYF.

This clonotype was observed a few times. Because the library targeted alpha chains, this beta chain is an off-target read whose size means little. This chain links TRBV9 with TRBJ1-1; 7 bases agree with TRBD1. V trimming: 4 bases; J trimming: 4 bases; junction bases outside the gene matches: 13. CDR1 is SGDLS and CDR2 is YYNGEE in the germline V gene. The CDR3 contains 16 residues. This CDR3 reads CASSFPKGRGGTEAFF. In nucleotides, the CDR3 is TGTGCCAGCAGCTTCCCGAAGGGCAGGGGGGGCACTGAAGCTTTCTTT.

This clonotype was seen ten or more times. This beta chain appears as a stray read in a library generated for alpha chains; its size is not informative. The J gene is TRBJ1-4, the V gene TRBV9; TRBD1 is a possible D gene (5 bases). The V gene lost 4 bases and the J gene lost 8 bases, with 18 bases spanning the gap. The germline V gene encodes CDR1 SGDLS and CDR2 YYNGEE. CDR3 size: 15 residues. The CDR3 sequence is CASSSGRANDEKLFF. CDR3 in DNA: TGTGCCAGCAGCTCCGGCAGGGCCAACGACGAAAAACTGTTTTTT.

Sample share makes this clonotype medium-sized. For a library built for alpha chains, this beta chain is a stray read; little rests on its size. The gene calls are TRBV7-2 and TRBJ2-1; TRBD2 agrees at 8 bases. V was pared by 5 bases and J by 4 bases, with 10 bases of the junction left unmatched. This CDR3 has 16 residues. Germline V CDR1 and CDR2: SGHTA, FQGNSA. CDR3 amino acids: CASSSMMGLEYNEQFF. The CDR3 bases are TGTGCCAGCAGCAGTATGATGGGACTAGAGTACAATGAGCAGTTCTTC. The entire variable domain, with the rest obtained from reference TRBV7-2 and TRBJ2-1, is as follows: GAGVSQSPSNKVTEKGKDVELRCDPISGHTALYWYRQSLGQGLEFLIYFQGNSAPDKSGLPSDRFSAERTGGSVSTLTIQRTQQEDSAVYLCASSSMMGLEYNEQFFGPGTRLTVL.

As to this clonotype: The size of this beta chain means little, since it is a stray read in a library made for alpha chains. J is TRBJ2-1 and V is TRBV7-3; the match to TRBD1 covers 7 bases. The CDR3 spans 18 residues. The V gene's germline CDR1 is SGHTA and CDR2 FQGTGA. V shed 5 bases and J 5 bases; nucleotides not matched to a gene: 18. CDR3 sequence reads: CASSPRGGVDRSDNEQFF. The CDR3 nucleotides read TGTGCCAGCAGCCCTAGAGGGGGCGTGGACCGGTCTGACAATGAGCAGTTCTTC.

This clonotype was seen at least ten times. This beta chain is an off-target read within a library intended for alpha chains, so its frequency means little. The chain combines TRBV4-2 with TRBJ1-3; D might be TRBD1 (5 bases). Trimming left V 5 bases short and J 2 bases short, with 13 bases between. Germline CDR1 LGHNA, CDR2 YNFKEQ. The CDR3 has 15 residues. CDR3 sequence: CASSVGGETGNTIYF. The CDR3 DNA reads TGTGCCAGCAGCGTAGGAGGGGAAACTGGAAACACCATATATTTT.

This clonotype appeared many times. This beta chain is off target for a library built for alpha chains, so its abundance means little. CDR3 region: CASSSGPQYNQPQHF. The CDR3 nucleotides are TGTGCCAGTAGTTCAGGGCCGCAGTACAATCAGCCCCAGCATTTT. The gene calls are TRBV19 and TRBJ1-5; D might be TRBD1 (5 bases). V shed 5 bases and J shed 3 bases, with 14 bases lying between them. The CDR3 is 15 residues long. Germline CDR1 reads LNHDA; CDR2 reads SQIVND (reference sequence).

This clonotype was observed many times. This beta chain lies outside the target of a library built for alpha chains; its clone size means little. The V gene is TRBV6-2 or TRBV6-3, the J gene TRBJ2-2; TRBD2 is a possible D gene (5 bases). Per the germline V gene, CDR1 is MNHEY and CDR2 is SVGEGT. Trimming left V 4 bases short and J 1 base short, with 7 bases between. The CDR3 has 14 residues. In DNA form, the CDR3 reads TGTGCCAGCAGTTTAACTAGGAACACCGGGGAGCTGTTTTTT. It translates to CASSLTRNTGELFF.

This clonotype was counted ten times or more. The library was prepared for alpha chains; this beta chain is a stray read, so its frequency means little. This chain joins TRBV19 and TRBJ2-5; D unclear. CDR3 size: 14 residues. V was cut by 0 bases and J by 1 base, with 6 bases left in between. Germline assignment: CDR1 LNHDA and CDR2 SQIVND (reference sequence). The CDR3 region is CASSIDRSQETQYF. In DNA form, the CDR3 reads TGTGCCAGTAGTATAGATCGCAGCCAAGAGACCCAGTACTTC.

By its share, this clonotype is medium-sized. Being off target in a library aimed at alpha chains, this beta chain has a size of little meaning. The chain uses TRBV9 and TRBJ2-2; D not resolved. Trimming took off 1 base at V and 7 bases at J, with 5 bases between the two ends. The CDR3 is 12 residues long. Germline values: CDR1 SGDLS, CDR2 YYNGEE. CDR3 amino acids: CASSVYDGELFF. The CDR3 coding sequence is TGTGCCAGCAGCGTATATGACGGGGAGCTGTTTTTT.

This clonotype has at least ten counts. This beta chain turned up in a library designed for alpha chains; as an off-target read, its abundance says little. The chain has TRBV9 and TRBJ1-2; possibly TRBD1 for D (5 bases). The V end was cut by 0 bases, the J end by 7 bases, with 16 bases between. Germline lookup yields CDR1 SGDLS and CDR2 YYNGEE. The CDR3 consists of 15 residues. The CDR3 nucleotides are TGTGCCAGCAGCGTAGAAAGTGCAGGGTTGCGTGGCTACACCTTC. As protein: CASSVESAGLRGYTF. The full variable domain, its missing parts supplied by reference TRBV9 and TRBJ1-2, is DSGVTQTPKHLITATGQRVTLRCSPRSGDLSVYWYQQSLDQGLQFLIQYYNGEERAKGNILERFSAQQFPDLHSELNLSSLELGDSALYFCASSVESAGLRGYTFGSGTRLTVV.

This clonotype has at least ten counts. The library was built for alpha chains, so this beta chain is an off-target read and its size means little. This chain connects TRBV7-8 to TRBJ1-1; possible D gene TRBD1, 6 bases. Deletions cut 10 bases from V and 7 bases from J, with 19 bases between. The CDR3 length is 13 residues. The germline CDR1 and CDR2 sequences are SGHVS and FQNEAQ. CDR3 amino acids: CATAPGGLIEAFF. In DNA, the CDR3 is TGTGCCACCGCCCCGGGGGGGCTTATTGAAGCTTTCTTT.

This clonotype was counted ten times or more. This beta chain lies outside the target of a library built for alpha chains; its clone size means little. The V call is TRBV10-3, the J call TRBJ2-1; weak D call: TRBD1 (6 bases). The germline V and J ends were trimmed by 4 bases and 4 bases, with 14 bases remaining between them. The CDR3 consists of 15 residues. Germline V CDR1 and CDR2: ENHRY, SYGVKD. The CDR3 region is CAISGAQGIYNEQFF. CDR3 coding DNA: TGTGCCATCAGTGGTGCGCAGGGGATTTACAATGAGCAGTTCTTC.

This clonotype occurred many times. Found in a library prepared for alpha chains, this beta chain is an off-target read, and its abundance has little meaning. The chain carries TRBV10-3 and TRBJ1-1; 7 positions agree with TRBD1. The CDR3 extends over 15 amino acids. The germline gives CDR1 ENHRY, CDR2 SYGVKD. The V and J ends lost 6 bases and 0 bases, in that order; junction bases with no gene match: 7. In nucleotides, the CDR3 is TGTGCCATCAGAGATTACAGGGGTTTGAACACTGAAGCTTTCTTT. This gives the protein CAIRDYRGLNTEAFF.

This clonotype was seen at least ten times. Because the library targeted alpha chains, this beta chain is an off-target read whose size means little. The rearrangement uses TRBV15 and TRBJ1-2; no definite D call. The germline V and J ends were trimmed by 2 bases and 1 base, with 5 bases remaining between them. CDR1 and CDR2 (germline): LNHNV, YYDKDF (reference sequence). The CDR3 spans 13 residues. The CDR3 loop is CATSRLLNYGYTF. The CDR3 DNA follows: TGTGCCACCAGCAGACTTCTTAACTATGGCTACACCTTC.